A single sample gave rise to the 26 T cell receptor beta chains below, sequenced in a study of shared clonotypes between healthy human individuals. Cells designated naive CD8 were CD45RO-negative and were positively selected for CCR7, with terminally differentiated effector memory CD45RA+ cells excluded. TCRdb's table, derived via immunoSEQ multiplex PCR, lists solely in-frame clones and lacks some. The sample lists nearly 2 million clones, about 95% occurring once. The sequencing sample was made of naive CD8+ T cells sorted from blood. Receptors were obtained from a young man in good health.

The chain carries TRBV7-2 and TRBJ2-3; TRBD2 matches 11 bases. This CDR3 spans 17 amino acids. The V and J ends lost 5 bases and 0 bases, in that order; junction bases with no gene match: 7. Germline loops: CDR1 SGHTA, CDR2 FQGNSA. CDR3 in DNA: TGTGCCAGCAGCCCGGGACTAGCGGCTATAAGCACAGATACGCAGTATTTT. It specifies CASSPGLAAISTDTQYF. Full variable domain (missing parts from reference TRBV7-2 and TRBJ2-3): GAGVSQSPSNKVTEKGKDVELRCDPISGHTALYWYRQSLGQGLEFLIYFQGNSAPDKSGLPSDRFSAERTGGSVSTLTIQRTQQEDSAVYLCASSPGLAAISTDTQYFGPGTRLTVL.

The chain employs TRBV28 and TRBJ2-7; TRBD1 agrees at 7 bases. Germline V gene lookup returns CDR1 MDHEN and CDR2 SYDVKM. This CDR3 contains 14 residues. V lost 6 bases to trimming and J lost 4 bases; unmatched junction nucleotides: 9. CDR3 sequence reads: CASSITGTEYEQYF. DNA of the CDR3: TGTGCCAGCAGCATTACCGGGACAGAGTACGAGCAGTACTTC.

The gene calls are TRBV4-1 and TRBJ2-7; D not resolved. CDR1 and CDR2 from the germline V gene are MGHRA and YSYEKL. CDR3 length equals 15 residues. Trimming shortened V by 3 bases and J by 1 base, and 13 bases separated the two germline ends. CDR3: CASSHSPLGSYEQYF. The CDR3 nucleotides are TGCGCCAGCAGCCATTCCCCTTTAGGTTCCTACGAGCAGTACTTC.

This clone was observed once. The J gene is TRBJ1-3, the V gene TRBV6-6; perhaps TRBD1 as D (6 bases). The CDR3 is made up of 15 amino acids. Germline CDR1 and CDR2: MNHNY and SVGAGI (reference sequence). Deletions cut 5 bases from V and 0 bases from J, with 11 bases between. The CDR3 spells CASSGDTSSGNTIYF. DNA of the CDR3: TGTGCCAGCAGTGGGGACACAAGCTCTGGAAACACCATATATTTT.

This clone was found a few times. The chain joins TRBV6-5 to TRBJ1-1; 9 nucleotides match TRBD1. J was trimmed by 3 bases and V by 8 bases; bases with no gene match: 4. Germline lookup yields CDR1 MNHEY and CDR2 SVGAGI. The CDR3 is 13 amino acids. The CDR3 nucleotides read TGTGCCAGCGGGGACAGGGAGGACACTGAAGCTTTCTTT. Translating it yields CASGDREDTEAFF.

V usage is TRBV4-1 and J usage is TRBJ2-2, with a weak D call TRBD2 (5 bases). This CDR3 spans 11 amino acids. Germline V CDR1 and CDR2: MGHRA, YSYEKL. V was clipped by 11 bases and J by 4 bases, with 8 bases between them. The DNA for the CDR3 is TGCGCCGCGGGTAGCACCGGGGAGCTGTTTTTT. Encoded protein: CAAGSTGELFF.

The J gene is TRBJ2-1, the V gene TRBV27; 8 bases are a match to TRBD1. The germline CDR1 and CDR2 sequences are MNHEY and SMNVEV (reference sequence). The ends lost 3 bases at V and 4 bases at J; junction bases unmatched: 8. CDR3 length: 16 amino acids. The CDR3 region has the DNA TGTGCCAGCAGTTTGTCGACAGGGGATTCTTACAATGAGCAGTTCTTC. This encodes CASSLSTGDSYNEQFF.

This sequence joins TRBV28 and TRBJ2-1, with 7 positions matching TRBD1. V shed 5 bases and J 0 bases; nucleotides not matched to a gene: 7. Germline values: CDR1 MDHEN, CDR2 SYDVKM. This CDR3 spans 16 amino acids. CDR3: CASSPVGTASYNEQFF. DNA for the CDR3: TGTGCCAGCAGTCCGGTGGGGACAGCCTCCTACAATGAGCAGTTCTTC.

The CDR3 spells CASSYGTSGRVDTQYF. CDR3 DNA: TGTGCCAGCAGCTATGGGACTAGCGGGAGGGTAGATACGCAGTATTTT. The chain employs TRBV5-6 and TRBJ2-3; TRBD2 matches 16 bases. The CDR3 is 16 amino acids. With V trimmed by 3 bases and J by 5 bases, 3 bases remained unmatched. Germline V CDR1 and CDR2: SGHDT, YYEEEE.

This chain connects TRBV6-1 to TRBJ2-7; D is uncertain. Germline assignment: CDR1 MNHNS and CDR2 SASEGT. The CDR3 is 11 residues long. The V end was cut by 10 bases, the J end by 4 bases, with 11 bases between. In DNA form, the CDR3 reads TGTGCCACCCGGTTGGTGTACGAGCAGTACTTC. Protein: CATRLVYEQYF.

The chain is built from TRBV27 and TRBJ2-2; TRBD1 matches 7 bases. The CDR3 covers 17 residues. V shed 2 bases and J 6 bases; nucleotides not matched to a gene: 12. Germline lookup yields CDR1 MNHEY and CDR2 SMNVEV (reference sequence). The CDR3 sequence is CASSLRLLTGVPGELFF. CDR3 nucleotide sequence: TGTGCCAGCAGTTTACGCCTCCTAACAGGGGTCCCCGGGGAGCTGTTTTTT.

CDR3: CSVEESSGDEQYF. The CDR3 DNA sequence: TGCAGCGTTGAAGAGTCTTCAGGGGACGAGCAGTACTTC. This chain connects TRBV29-1 to TRBJ2-7; D might be TRBD1 (6 bases). Germline V lookup: CDR1 SQVTM, CDR2 ANQGSEA. V shed 0 bases and J shed 5 bases, with 11 bases lying between them. The CDR3 is 13 residues long.

This CDR3 is CASSQDTGGLEYEQYF. The DNA for the CDR3 is TGCGCCAGCAGCCAAGATACTGGGGGACTAGAATACGAGCAGTACTTC. The chain carries TRBV4-3 and TRBJ2-7, with 8 bases identical to TRBD2. CDR1 is LGHNA and CDR2 is YSLEER in the germline V gene. The trim removed 0 bases at V and 4 bases at J, leaving 8 bases unmatched. CDR3 size: 16 residues.

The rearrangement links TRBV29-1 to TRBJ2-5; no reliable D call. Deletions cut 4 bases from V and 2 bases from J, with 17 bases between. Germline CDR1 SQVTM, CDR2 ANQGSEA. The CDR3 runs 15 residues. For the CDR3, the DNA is TGCAGCGTTGTTGTGGTGGATAGCCCTCAAGAGACCCAGTACTTC. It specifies CSVVVVDSPQETQYF.

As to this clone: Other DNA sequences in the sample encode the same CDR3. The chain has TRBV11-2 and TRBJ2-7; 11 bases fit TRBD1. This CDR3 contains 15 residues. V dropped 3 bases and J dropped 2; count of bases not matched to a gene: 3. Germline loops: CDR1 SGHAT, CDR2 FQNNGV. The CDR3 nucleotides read TGTGCCAGCAGCTTCGGGACAGGGGGGGCCTACGAGCAGTACTTC. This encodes CASSFGTGGAYEQYF.

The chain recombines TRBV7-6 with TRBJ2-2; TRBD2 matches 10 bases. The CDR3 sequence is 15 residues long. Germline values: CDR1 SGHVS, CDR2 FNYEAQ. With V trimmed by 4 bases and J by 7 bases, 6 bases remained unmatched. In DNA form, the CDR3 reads TGTGCCAGCAGCTCGAGCGGGGGGGCCTTCGGGGAGCTGTTTTTT. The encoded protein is CASSSSGGAFGELFF.

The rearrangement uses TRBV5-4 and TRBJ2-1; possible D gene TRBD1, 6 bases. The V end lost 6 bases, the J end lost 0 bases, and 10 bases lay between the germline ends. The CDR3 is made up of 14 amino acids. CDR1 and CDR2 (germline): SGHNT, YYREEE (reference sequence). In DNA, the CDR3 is TGTGCCAGCACGGAAGGGGGCTCCTACAATGAGCAGTTCTTC. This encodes CASTEGGSYNEQFF.

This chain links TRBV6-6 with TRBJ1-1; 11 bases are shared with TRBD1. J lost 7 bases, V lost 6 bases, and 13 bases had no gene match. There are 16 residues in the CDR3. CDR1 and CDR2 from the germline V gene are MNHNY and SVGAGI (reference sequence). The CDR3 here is CASSHGQGALRGEAFF. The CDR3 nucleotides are TGTGCCAGCAGCCACGGACAGGGGGCGCTTCGGGGTGAAGCTTTCTTT.

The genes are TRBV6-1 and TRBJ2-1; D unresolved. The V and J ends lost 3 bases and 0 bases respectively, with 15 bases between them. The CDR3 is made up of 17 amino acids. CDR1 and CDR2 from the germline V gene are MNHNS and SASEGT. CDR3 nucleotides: TGTGCCAGCAGTGATCTTTCCCTATGGAGCTCCTACAATGAGCAGTTCTTC. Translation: CASSDLSLWSSYNEQFF.

This CDR3 reads CASSSVPWGETQYF. The CDR3 DNA reads TGTGCCAGCAGTAGCGTCCCTTGGGGAGAGACCCAGTACTTC. This chain links TRBV27 with TRBJ2-5, with unresolved D. The CDR3 sequence is 14 residues long. The germline V gene encodes CDR1 MNHEY and CDR2 SMNVEV (reference sequence). The V gene lost 5 bases and the J gene lost 4 bases, with 14 bases spanning the gap.

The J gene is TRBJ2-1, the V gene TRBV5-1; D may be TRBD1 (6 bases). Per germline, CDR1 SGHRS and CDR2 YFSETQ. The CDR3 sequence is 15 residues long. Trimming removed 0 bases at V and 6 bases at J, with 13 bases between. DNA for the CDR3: TGCGCCAGCAGCTTGGACAGGGCCCCTGTCAATGAGCAGTTCTTC. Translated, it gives CASSLDRAPVNEQFF. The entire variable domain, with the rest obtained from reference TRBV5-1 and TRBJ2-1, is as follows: KAGVTQTPRYLIKTRGQQVTLSCSPISGHRSVSWYQQTPGQGLQFLFEYFSETQRNKGNFPGRFSGRQFSNSRSEMNVSTLELGDSALYLCASSLDRAPVNEQFFGPGTRLTVL.

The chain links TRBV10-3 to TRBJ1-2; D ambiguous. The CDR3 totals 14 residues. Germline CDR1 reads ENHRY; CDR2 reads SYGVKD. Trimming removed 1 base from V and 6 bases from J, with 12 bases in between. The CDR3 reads CAISEFEGGNGYTF. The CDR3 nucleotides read TGTGCCATCAGTGAGTTTGAAGGAGGCAATGGCTACACCTTC.

The CDR3 sequence: CASGLTGSSYEQYF. CDR3 coding DNA: TGTGCTAGTGGTTTAACAGGGAGCTCCTACGAGCAGTACTTC. The J gene is TRBJ2-7, the V gene TRBV12-5, with a weak D call TRBD1 (6 bases). Germline CDR1 reads LGHNT; CDR2 reads FRNRAP. Trimming stripped 3 bases from V and 0 bases from J, with 9 bases between. The CDR3 is 14 amino acids.

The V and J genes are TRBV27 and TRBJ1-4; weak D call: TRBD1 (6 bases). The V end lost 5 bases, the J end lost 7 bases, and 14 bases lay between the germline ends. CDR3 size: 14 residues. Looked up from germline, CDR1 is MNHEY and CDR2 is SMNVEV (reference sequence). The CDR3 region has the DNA TGTGCCAGCAGTCAAACAGGGTCGAGTGAAAAACTGTTTTTT. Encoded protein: CASSQTGSSEKLFF.

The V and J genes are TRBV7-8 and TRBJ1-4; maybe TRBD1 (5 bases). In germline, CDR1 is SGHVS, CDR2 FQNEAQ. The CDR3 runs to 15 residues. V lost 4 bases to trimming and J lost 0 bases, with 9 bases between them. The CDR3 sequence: CASSWDPATNEKLFF. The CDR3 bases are TGTGCCAGCAGCTGGGACCCAGCAACTAATGAAAAACTGTTTTTT.

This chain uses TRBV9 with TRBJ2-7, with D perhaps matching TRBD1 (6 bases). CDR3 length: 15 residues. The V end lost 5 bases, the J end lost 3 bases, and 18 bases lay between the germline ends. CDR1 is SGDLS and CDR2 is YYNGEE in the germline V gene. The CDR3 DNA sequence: TGTGCCAGCAGTCCCGCGGCAGGGGCTTACTACGAGCAGTACTTC. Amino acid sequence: CASSPAAGAYYEQYF.